This is a list of T cell receptor beta chains from one sample in a study of blood T cell repertoires in COVID-19. Using immunoSEQ multiplex PCR, the repertoire was profiled, and TCRdb retains in-frame clones only, with some absent. The data hold around 200,000 clones, with approximately 91% observed a single time. The sequencing input was peripheral blood. All receptors come from a man in his late teens or twenties with active or convalescent COVID-19. CDR3s include the opening cysteine and the closing phenylalanine or tryptophan. A D gene is named only where the DNA matches it firmly. Expanded clones get a size class; other rows say once, few or many, or leave the size out.

V gene: TRBV5-4
clone size: .
D gene: .
J gene: TRBJ2-7
CDR3 DNA: TGTGCCAGCAGCTCCAAAAAAACAGGGAGCTACGAGCAGTACTTC
CDR3 protein: CASSSKKTGSYEQYF

V gene: TRBV7-3
clone size: .
D gene: .
J gene: TRBJ1-6
CDR3 DNA: TGTGCCAGCAGCTCAGGGTTCTATTCACCCCTCCACTTT
CDR3 protein: CASSSGFYSPLHF

V gene: TRBV7-3
clone size: .
D gene: TRBD2
J gene: TRBJ2-3
CDR3 DNA: TGTGCCAGCAGCCCCAGTAGCGGGGGAACAGATACGCAGTATTTT
CDR3 protein: CASSPSSGGTDTQYF

V gene: TRBV5-1
clone size: .
D gene: .
J gene: TRBJ1-1
CDR3 DNA: TGCGCCAGCAGTGAGTTGGGAGGGGACACTGAAGCTTTCTTT
CDR3 protein: CASSELGGDTEAFF

V gene: TRBV5-5
clone size: .
D gene: .
J gene: TRBJ2-2
CDR3 DNA: TGTGCCAGCAGCGTCCTAGACCCGAACACCGGGGAGCTGTTTTTT
CDR3 protein: CASSVLDPNTGELFF

V gene: TRBV3-1/TRBV3-2
clone size: .
D gene: .
J gene: TRBJ2-3
CDR3 DNA: TGTGCCAGCAGCCAAGACACTACTCCGGGGGTAGATACGCAGTATTTT
CDR3 protein: CASSQDTTPGVDTQYF

V gene: TRBV10-2
clone size: few
D gene: .
J gene: TRBJ1-5
CDR3 DNA: TGCGCCAGCAGTGGGACAATGGGGCAGCCCCAGCATTTT
CDR3 protein: CASSGTMGQPQHF

V gene: TRBV7-8
clone size: .
D gene: .
J gene: TRBJ2-7
CDR3 DNA: TGTGCCAGCAGCTTAGCTCCCCAGACCTACGAGCAGTACTTC
CDR3 protein: CASSLAPQTYEQYF

V gene: TRBV6-2/TRBV6-3
clone size: .
D gene: .
J gene: TRBJ1-5
CDR3 DNA: TGTGCCAGCAGTTACTCGACTGGCCCCCAGCATTTT
CDR3 protein: CASSYSTGPQHF

V gene: TRBV9
clone size: .
D gene: TRBD2
J gene: TRBJ2-1
CDR3 DNA: TGTGCCAGCAGCGAGGGGACTAGCAGCCTGGGTGAGCAGTTCTTC
CDR3 protein: CASSEGTSSLGEQFF

V gene: TRBV6-5
clone size: .
D gene: TRBD1
J gene: TRBJ2-1
CDR3 DNA: TGTGCCAGCAGACCGGGACAGGTGCGGGGTAATGAGCAGTTCTTC
CDR3 protein: CASRPGQVRGNEQFF

V gene: TRBV11-1
clone size: .
D gene: .
J gene: TRBJ2-2
CDR3 DNA: TGTGCCAGCAGTCGGCGGGCCACGAACACCGGGGAGCTGTTTTTT
CDR3 protein: CASSRRATNTGELFF

V gene: TRBV10-2
clone size: .
D gene: .
J gene: TRBJ2-3
CDR3 DNA: TGCGCCAGCAGTGAATCCCAGCGAGCGGCAGATACGCAGTATTTT
CDR3 protein: CASSESQRAADTQYF

V gene: TRBV4-2
clone size: .
D gene: TRBD2
J gene: TRBJ2-1
CDR3 DNA: TGTGCCAGCAGCCAAGCCCCGGGTAGCGGGGAGTGGTATGAGCAGTTCTTC
CDR3 protein: CASSQAPGSGEWYEQFF

V gene: TRBV9
clone size: .
D gene: .
J gene: TRBJ1-6
CDR3 DNA: TGTGCCAGCAGCGTAGGTGTTAATAATTCACCCCTCCACTTT
CDR3 protein: CASSVGVNNSPLHF

V gene: TRBV12-5
clone size: .
D gene: TRBD2
J gene: TRBJ2-7
CDR3 DNA: TGTGCTAGTGGTTTGGGCTCTAGCGGGAGGGCCAGCGAGCAGTACTTC
CDR3 protein: CASGLGSSGRASEQYF

V gene: TRBV29-1
clone size: .
D gene: TRBD1
J gene: TRBJ2-6
CDR3 DNA: TGCAGCGTTGGGGACAGGGAGTCTGGGGCCAACGTCCTGACTTTC
CDR3 protein: CSVGDRESGANVLTF

V gene: TRBV6-6
clone size: .
D gene: TRBD1
J gene: TRBJ2-7
CDR3 DNA: TGTGCCAGCAGTTACTCGTCGCGACAGGGGCGCATCGAGCAGTACTTC
CDR3 protein: CASSYSSRQGRIEQYF

V gene: TRBV3-1/TRBV3-2
clone size: .
D gene: .
J gene: TRBJ1-2
CDR3 DNA: TGTGCCAGCAGCCAAGGAATTCAAGGGGGTAACTATGGCTACACCTTC
CDR3 protein: CASSQGIQGGNYGYTF

V gene: TRBV3-1/TRBV3-2
clone size: .
D gene: .
J gene: TRBJ1-1
CDR3 DNA: TGTGCCAGCAGCCGTTCGGACAGGAACACTGAAGCTTTCTTT
CDR3 protein: CASSRSDRNTEAFF

V gene: TRBV7-2
clone size: .
D gene: .
J gene: TRBJ1-5
CDR3 DNA: TGTGCCAGCAGCTTAGTGGGGGGGAATCAGCCCCAGCATTTT
CDR3 protein: CASSLVGGNQPQHF

V gene: TRBV15
clone size: .
D gene: TRBD1
J gene: TRBJ2-1
CDR3 DNA: TGTGCCACCAGCAGATCCGGGACAGGGGCGTACAATGAGCAGTTCTTC
CDR3 protein: CATSRSGTGAYNEQFF

V gene: TRBV27
clone size: .
D gene: .
J gene: TRBJ1-1
CDR3 DNA: TGTGCCAGCAGTTCACAGGGTATGAACACTGAAGCTTTCTTT
CDR3 protein: CASSSQGMNTEAFF

V gene: TRBV9
clone size: few
D gene: .
J gene: TRBJ1-3
CDR3 DNA: TGTGCCAGCAGCGTAGAGGAGGGAAACACCATATATTTT
CDR3 protein: CASSVEEGNTIYF

V gene: TRBV5-4
clone size: .
D gene: TRBD2
J gene: TRBJ2-7
CDR3 DNA: TGTGCCAGCAGCTTCGGACTAGACTCCTACGAGCAGTACTTC
CDR3 protein: CASSFGLDSYEQYF

V gene: TRBV5-6
clone size: .
D gene: .
J gene: TRBJ1-5
CDR3 DNA: TGTGCCAGCAGCCCGTATAGGGGGGGGAACAATCAGCCCCAGCATTTT
CDR3 protein: CASSPYRGGNNQPQHF

V gene: TRBV28
clone size: .
D gene: .
J gene: TRBJ1-6
CDR3 DNA: TGTGCCAGCAGTTTAGGAGATTCACCCCTCCACTTT
CDR3 protein: CASSLGDSPLHF

V gene: TRBV7-2
clone size: .
D gene: .
J gene: TRBJ1-1
CDR3 DNA: TGTGCCAGCAGCTTAGGACAGGCGGCCGACACTGAAGCTTTCTTT
CDR3 protein: CASSLGQAADTEAFF

V gene: TRBV7-8
clone size: .
D gene: .
J gene: TRBJ1-1
CDR3 DNA: TGTGCCAGTACTGGGGCAGGGGTCCCACTAAACACTGAAGCTTTCTTT
CDR3 protein: CASTGAGVPLNTEAFF

V gene: TRBV11-2
clone size: .
D gene: .
J gene: TRBJ1-3
CDR3 DNA: TGTGCCAGCAGCTTAGTCCCGCCAGGGGCTGGAAACACCATATATTTT
CDR3 protein: CASSLVPPGAGNTIYF

V gene: TRBV19
clone size: .
D gene: .
J gene: TRBJ2-6
CDR3 DNA: TGTGCCAGTAGTCCTCTCTCGGTGAGATACTCTGGGGCCAACGTCCTGACTTTC
CDR3 protein: CASSPLSVRYSGANVLTF

V gene: TRBV11-1
clone size: few
D gene: TRBD1
J gene: TRBJ2-4
CDR3 DNA: TGTGCCAGCAGCTCACCGGGACAGGGGGGCAACATTCAGTACTTC
CDR3 protein: CASSSPGQGGNIQYF

V gene: TRBV7-2
clone size: .
D gene: .
J gene: TRBJ2-5
CDR3 DNA: TGTGCCAGCAGCTTAGACTCGGAGGGGGAGACCCAGTACTTC
CDR3 protein: CASSLDSEGETQYF